A selection of T cell receptor beta chains follows, all from one sample in a study of blood T cell repertoires in COVID-19. Method: immunoSEQ multiplex PCR; TCRdb's copy keeps in-frame clones and lacks some. The sample contains under 95,000 clones, approximately 82% of which appear only once. The sequenced material came from peripheral blood. All receptors come from a woman aged 70-85 years with acute or convalescent COVID-19. CDR3s include the opening cysteine and the closing phenylalanine or tryptophan. The D gene is left open where the match is weak. A row's size may be missing; if present it is once, few, many or a size class.

TRBJ1-2 | few | TRBV5-6 | NA | CASSLGGLYGYTF | TGTGCCAGCAGCTTGGGGGGGCTCTATGGCTACACCTTC
TRBJ1-5 | NA | TRBV4-2 | NA | CASSHSQYRREDQPQHF | TGTGCCAGCAGCCATTCCCAGTACAGGAGGGAAGACCAGCCCCAGCATTTT
TRBJ1-4 | NA | TRBV19 | TRBD1 | CATGQGSIGTNEKLFF | TGTGCCACCGGACAGGGGAGTATCGGTACTAATGAAAAACTGTTTTTT
TRBJ2-5 | NA | TRBV11-2 | TRBD2 | CASSLDLAGGQETQYF | TGTGCCAGCAGCTTAGATCTAGCGGGGGGCCAAGAGACCCAGTACTTC
TRBJ2-7 | NA | TRBV19 | NA | CASSISGLSMDEQYF | TGTGCCAGTAGTATATCAGGCCTCAGTATGGACGAGCAGTACTTC
TRBJ1-1 | NA | TRBV19 | NA | CASSIGRNTEAFF | TGTGCCAGTAGTATTGGGCGGAACACTGAAGCTTTCTTT
TRBJ1-6 | NA | TRBV28 | NA | CASSSLTAGNSPLHF | TGTGCCAGCAGTTCTCTGACAGCCGGAAATTCACCCCTCCACTTT
TRBJ2-3 | NA | TRBV2 | TRBD2 | CASSGGRGAADTQYF | TGTGCCAGCAGTGGGGGGCGGGGGGCCGCAGATACGCAGTATTTT
TRBJ1-2 | NA | TRBV5-5 | NA | CASSFTGTPKKDGYTF | TGTGCCAGCAGCTTCACTGGGACACCGAAAAAGGACGGCTACACCTTC
TRBJ1-4 | once | TRBV30 | NA | CAWSVSLEKLFF | TGTGCCTGGAGTGTCTCTCTTGAAAAACTGTTTTTT
TRBJ2-7 | NA | TRBV30 | NA | CAWSGSPYEQYF | TGTGCCTGGAGTGGCAGTCCCTACGAGCAGTACTTC
TRBJ1-5 | NA | TRBV30 | NA | CAWSTVYSNQPQHF | TGTGCCTGGAGCACAGTTTATAGCAATCAGCCCCAGCATTTT
TRBJ2-3 | few | TRBV2 | NA | CASSPSTDTQYF | TGTGCCAGCTCCCCTAGCACAGATACGCAGTATTTT
TRBJ2-3 | NA | TRBV3-1/TRBV3-2 | TRBD2 | CASSDRTSDSTDTQYF | TGTGCCAGCAGCGACCGGACTAGCGATAGCACAGATACGCAGTATTTT
TRBJ1-1 | NA | TRBV27 | NA | CASSGWRTEAFF | TGTGCCAGCTCAGGGTGGAGAACTGAAGCTTTCTTT
TRBJ2-1 | NA | TRBV27 | TRBD1 | CASRYRQGSVEQFF | TGTGCCAGCAGGTACCGACAGGGCTCGGTCGAGCAGTTCTTC
TRBJ2-2 | NA | TRBV4-1 | TRBD2 | CASSQDPFGGTGELFF | TGCGCCAGCAGCCAAGACCCGTTCGGGGGGACCGGGGAGCTGTTTTTT
TRBJ1-5 | few | TRBV2 | NA | CASSDVDQPQHF | TGTGCCAGCAGTGACGTTGATCAGCCCCAGCATTTT
TRBJ1-4 | NA | TRBV6-5 | TRBD1 | CASRTLTGPNEKLFF | TGTGCCAGCAGAACGTTGACAGGGCCTAATGAAAAACTGTTTTTT
TRBJ1-5 | NA | TRBV18 | NA | CASSPPGAANQPQHF | TGTGCCAGCTCACCACCGGGGGCGGCCAATCAGCCCCAGCATTTT
TRBJ2-7 | NA | TRBV7-6 | NA | CASSSRFKSNEQYF | TGTGCCAGCAGCTCTAGGTTTAAGTCCAACGAGCAGTACTTC
TRBJ1-1 | NA | TRBV5-1 | NA | CASSWETGQNTEAFF | TGCGCCAGCAGCTGGGAGACAGGCCAGAACACTGAAGCTTTCTTT
TRBJ2-7 | NA | TRBV12-1 | NA | CASSFVGGQGYEQYF | TGTGCCAGCAGCTTTGTTGGGGGACAAGGCTACGAGCAGTACTTC
TRBJ1-3 | NA | TRBV2 | NA | CASSGTNRGNTIYF | TGTGCCAGCAGTGGGACAAACCGGGGAAACACCATATATTTT
TRBJ1-2 | NA | TRBV5-6 | TRBD1 | CASSLTPRAGQISYGYTF | TGTGCCAGCAGCTTAACCCCCAGGGCGGGACAGATTTCCTATGGCTACACCTTC
TRBJ1-3 | NA | TRBV7-2 | NA | CASSSGRGGLAGDTIYF | TGTGCCAGCTCTTCTGGGCGGGGCGGACTCGCAGGTGACACCATATATTTT
TRBJ1-2 | NA | TRBV2 | TRBD1 | CASRDRAYGYTF | TGTGCCAGCAGGGACAGGGCGTACGGCTACACCTTC
TRBJ1-6 | NA | TRBV2 | NA | CASADRDNSPLHF | TGTGCCAGCGCCGACAGAGATAATTCACCCCTCCACTTT
TRBJ2-5 | few | TRBV5-1 | TRBD2 | CASSPMPDLAAQETQYF | TGCGCCAGCAGCCCGATGCCAGACCTAGCGGCCCAAGAGACCCAGTACTTC
TRBJ1-2 | few | TRBV3-1/TRBV3-2 | NA | CASSTLSPGHRSGYTF | TGTGCCAGCAGCACCCTAAGCCCGGGACACCGAAGCGGCTACACCTTC
TRBJ1-1 | NA | TRBV5-4 | NA | CASSAIQELNTEAFF | TGTGCCAGCAGCGCCATACAGGAGTTGAACACTGAAGCTTTCTTT
TRBJ2-1 | NA | TRBV29-1 | TRBD1 | CSGGDRGPEQFF | TGCAGCGGTGGGGACAGGGGGCCTGAGCAGTTCTTC
TRBJ2-1 | NA | TRBV19 | TRBD1 | CASSMPTGANEQFF | TGTGCCAGTAGTATGCCCACAGGGGCCAATGAGCAGTTCTTC
TRBJ2-7 | NA | TRBV28 | NA | CASSSGGLGWEQYF | TGTGCCAGCAGTTCGGGGGGCCTAGGTTGGGAGCAGTACTTC
TRBJ1-2 | NA | TRBV29-1 | NA | CSVEHFPGSNYGYTF | TGCAGCGTTGAACATTTCCCAGGATCTAACTATGGCTACACCTTC
TRBJ1-2 | NA | TRBV11-1 | NA | CASSFSGFEGYTF | TGTGCCAGCAGCTTTTCGGGTTTCGAGGGCTACACCTTC
TRBJ1-6 | NA | TRBV10-3 | NA | CAISEDGGPNSPLHF | TGTGCCATCAGTGAAGATGGAGGACCTAATTCACCCCTCCACTTT
TRBJ1-1 | NA | TRBV29-1 | TRBD1 | CSVETGTGELGAFF | TGCAGCGTTGAGACCGGGACAGGGGAGCTGGGGGCTTTCTTT
TRBJ2-6 | NA | TRBV10-3 | NA | CAISERGFSGANVLTF | TGTGCCATCAGTGAGAGGGGGTTCTCTGGGGCCAACGTCCTGACTTTC
TRBJ1-1 | NA | TRBV10-1 | NA | CASSESPSGVHTEAFF | TGCGCCAGCAGTGAGTCCCCTTCAGGGGTACATACTGAAGCTTTCTTT
TRBJ2-7 | NA | TRBV5-1 | NA | CASSSQGGGEQYF | TGCGCCAGCAGCTCCCAGGGGGGCGGCGAGCAGTACTTC
TRBJ2-1 | NA | TRBV4-1 | TRBD1 | CASRGQGILDEQFF | TGCGCCAGCAGGGGACAGGGGATTTTGGATGAGCAGTTCTTC
TRBJ2-2 | NA | TRBV6-5 | TRBD1 | CASSYDRVATGELFF | TGTGCCAGCAGTTACGACAGGGTAGCCACCGGGGAGCTGTTTTTT
TRBJ1-1 | NA | TRBV3-1/TRBV3-2 | NA | CASSQGAGYHTEAFF | TGTGCCAGCAGCCAAGGAGCGGGTTACCACACTGAAGCTTTCTTT
TRBJ1-2 | NA | TRBV10-3 | TRBD1 | CAISESQGVNYGYTF | TGTGCCATCAGTGAGTCGCAGGGGGTTAACTATGGCTACACCTTC
TRBJ2-3 | NA | TRBV7-6 | NA | CASSAAGGRQATDTQYF | TGTGCCAGCAGCGCCGCTGGGGGGAGGCAGGCAACAGATACGCAGTATTTT
TRBJ1-2 | NA | TRBV19 | TRBD1 | CASSMGTGSMDGYTF | TGTGCCAGTAGTATGGGGACAGGCTCGATGGATGGCTACACCTTC
TRBJ1-2 | once | TRBV5-1 | NA | CASSLAGGGSGYTF | TGCGCCAGCAGCTTGGCCGGCGGGGGCTCTGGCTACACCTTC
TRBJ1-4 | NA | TRBV15 | NA | CATSRDLNEKLFF | TGTGCCACCAGCAGGGACTTGAATGAAAAACTGTTTTTT
TRBJ2-7 | few | TRBV2 | NA | CASRSGGQKDYEQYF | TGTGCCAGCAGGAGCGGTGGACAGAAGGACTACGAGCAGTACTTC
TRBJ2-1 | few | TRBV7-7 | TRBD1 | CASSLAPGTENEQFF | TGTGCTAGCAGCTTAGCTCCAGGGACAGAAAATGAGCAGTTCTTC
TRBJ2-2 | NA | TRBV28 | TRBD1 | CASSSQGAAGELFF | TGTGCCAGCAGTTCCCAGGGGGCAGCCGGGGAGCTGTTTTTT
TRBJ2-1 | NA | TRBV3-1/TRBV3-2 | TRBD2 | CASSQGTSDEQFF | TGTGCCAGCAGCCAAGGGACTAGCGATGAGCAGTTCTTC